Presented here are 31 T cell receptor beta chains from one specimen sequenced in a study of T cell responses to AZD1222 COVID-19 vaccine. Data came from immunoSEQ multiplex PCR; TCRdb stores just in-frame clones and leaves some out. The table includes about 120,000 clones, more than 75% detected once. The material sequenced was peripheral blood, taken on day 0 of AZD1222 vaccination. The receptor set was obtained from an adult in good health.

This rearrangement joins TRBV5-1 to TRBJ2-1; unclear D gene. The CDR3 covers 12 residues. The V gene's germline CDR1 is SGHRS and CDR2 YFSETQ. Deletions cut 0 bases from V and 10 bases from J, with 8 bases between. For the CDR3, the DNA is TGCGCCAGCAGCTTGGCCGGTGGCGAGCAGTTCTTC. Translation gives CASSLAGGEQFF.

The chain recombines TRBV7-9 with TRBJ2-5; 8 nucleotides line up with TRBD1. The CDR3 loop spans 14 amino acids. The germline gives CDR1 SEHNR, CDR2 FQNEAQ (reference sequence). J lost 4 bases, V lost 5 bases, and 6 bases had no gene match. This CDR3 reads CASSAGTGGETQYF. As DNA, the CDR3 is TGTGCCAGCAGCGCCGGGACAGGAGGAGAGACCCAGTACTTC. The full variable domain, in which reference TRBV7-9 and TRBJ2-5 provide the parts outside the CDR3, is DTGVSQNPRHKITKRGQNVTFRCDPISEHNRLYWYRQTLGQGPEFLTYFQNEAQLEKSRLLSDRFSAERPKGSFSTLEIQRTEQGDSAMYLCASSAGTGGETQYFGPGTRLLVL.

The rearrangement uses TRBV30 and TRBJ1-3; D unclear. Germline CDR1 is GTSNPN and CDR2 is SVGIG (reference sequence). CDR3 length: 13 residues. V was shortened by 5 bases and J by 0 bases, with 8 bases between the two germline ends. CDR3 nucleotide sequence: TGTGCCTGGGCCGGGGACTCTGGAAACACCATATATTTT. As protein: CAWAGDSGNTIYF.

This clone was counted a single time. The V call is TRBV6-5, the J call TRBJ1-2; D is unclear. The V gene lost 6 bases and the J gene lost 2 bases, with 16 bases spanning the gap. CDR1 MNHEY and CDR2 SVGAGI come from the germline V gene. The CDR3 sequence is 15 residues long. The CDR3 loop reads CASSQGGKMNYGYTF. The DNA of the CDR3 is TGTGCCAGCAGCCAAGGAGGAAAGATGAACTATGGCTACACCTTC.

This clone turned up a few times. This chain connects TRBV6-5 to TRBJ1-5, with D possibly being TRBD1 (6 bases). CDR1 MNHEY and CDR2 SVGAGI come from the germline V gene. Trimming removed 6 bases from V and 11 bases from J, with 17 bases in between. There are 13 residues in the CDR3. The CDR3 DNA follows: TGTGCCAGCAGGACGGGACATACTGGGGCCCAGCATTTT. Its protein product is CASRTGHTGAQHF.

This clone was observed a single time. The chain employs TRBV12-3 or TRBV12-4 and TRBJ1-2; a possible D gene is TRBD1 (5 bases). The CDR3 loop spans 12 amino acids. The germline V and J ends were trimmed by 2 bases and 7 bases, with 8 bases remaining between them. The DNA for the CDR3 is TGTGCCAGCAGTTTATTCGGGGGTGGCTACACCTTC. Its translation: CASSLFGGGYTF.

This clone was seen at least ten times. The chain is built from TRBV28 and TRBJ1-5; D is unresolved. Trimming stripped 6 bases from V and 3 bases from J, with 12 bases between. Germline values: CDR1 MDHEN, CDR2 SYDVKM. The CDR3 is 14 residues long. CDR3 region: CASRSRRVNQPQHF. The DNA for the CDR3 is TGTGCCAGCAGATCTAGACGGGTCAATCAGCCCCAGCATTTT.

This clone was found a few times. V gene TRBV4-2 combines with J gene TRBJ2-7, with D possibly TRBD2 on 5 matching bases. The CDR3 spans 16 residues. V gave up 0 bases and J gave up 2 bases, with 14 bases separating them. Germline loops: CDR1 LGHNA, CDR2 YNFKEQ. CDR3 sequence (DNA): TGTGCCAGCAGCCAAGAAACGGCCGGAGGCCCCTACGAGCAGTACTTC. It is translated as CASSQETAGGPYEQYF.

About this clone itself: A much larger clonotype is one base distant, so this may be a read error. DNA of the CDR3: TGTGCCTGGAGTGGGTCCAGGGCCGACAATGAGCAGTTCTTC. This sequence encodes CAWSGSRADNEQFF. This chain joins TRBV30 and TRBJ2-1; the D gene is possibly TRBD1 (5 bases). Germline V gives CDR1 GTSNPN, CDR2 SVGIG (reference sequence). The CDR3 is 14 amino acids. The V gene lost 1 base and the J gene lost 5 bases, with 12 bases spanning the gap.

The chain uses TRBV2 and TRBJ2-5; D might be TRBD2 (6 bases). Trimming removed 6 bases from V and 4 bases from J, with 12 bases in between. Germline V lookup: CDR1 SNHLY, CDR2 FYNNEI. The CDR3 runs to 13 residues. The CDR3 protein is CASRGLTPETQYF. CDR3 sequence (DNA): TGTGCCAGCAGGGGACTTACTCCAGAGACCCAGTACTTC.

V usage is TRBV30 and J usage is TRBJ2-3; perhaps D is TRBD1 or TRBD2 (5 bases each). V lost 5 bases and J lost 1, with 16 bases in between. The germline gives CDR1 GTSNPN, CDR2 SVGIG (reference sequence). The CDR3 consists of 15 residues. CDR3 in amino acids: CAWGGRQIRTDTQYF. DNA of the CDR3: TGTGCCTGGGGGGGACGACAGATTCGCACAGATACGCAGTATTTT.

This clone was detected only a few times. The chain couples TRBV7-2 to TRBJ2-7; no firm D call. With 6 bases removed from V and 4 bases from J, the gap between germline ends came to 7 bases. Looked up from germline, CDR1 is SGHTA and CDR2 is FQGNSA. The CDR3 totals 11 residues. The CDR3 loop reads CASRRLYEQYF. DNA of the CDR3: TGTGCCAGCAGACGGTTATACGAGCAGTACTTC.

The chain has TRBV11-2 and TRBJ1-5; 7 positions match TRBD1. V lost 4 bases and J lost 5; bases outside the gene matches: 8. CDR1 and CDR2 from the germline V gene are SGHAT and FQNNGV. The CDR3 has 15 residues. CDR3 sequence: CASSCIEGADQPQHF. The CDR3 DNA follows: TGTGCCAGCAGCTGCATTGAGGGGGCAGATCAGCCCCAGCATTTT.

CDR3 protein: CASSPGLAGASTDTQYF. The CDR3 DNA sequence: TGTGCCAGCAGCCCTGGACTAGCGGGAGCTAGCACAGATACGCAGTATTTT. V usage is TRBV11-2 and J usage is TRBJ2-3; TRBD2 aligns across 13 bases. CDR1 and CDR2 from the germline V gene are SGHAT and FQNNGV. The CDR3 is 17 residues long. The J segment lost 0 bases and the V segment lost 5 bases, leaving 5 bases of the junction unmatched.

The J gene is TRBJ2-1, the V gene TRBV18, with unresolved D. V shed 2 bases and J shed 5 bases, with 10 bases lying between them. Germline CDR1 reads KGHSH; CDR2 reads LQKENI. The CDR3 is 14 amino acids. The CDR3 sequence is CASSPGIGDNEQFF. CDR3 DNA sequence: TGTGCCAGCTCACCAGGGATTGGGGACAATGAGCAGTTCTTC.

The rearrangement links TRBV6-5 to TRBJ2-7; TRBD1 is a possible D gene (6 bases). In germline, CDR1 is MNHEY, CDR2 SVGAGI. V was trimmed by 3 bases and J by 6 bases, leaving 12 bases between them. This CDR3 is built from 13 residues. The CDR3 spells CASSYARGGEQYF. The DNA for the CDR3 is TGTGCCAGCAGTTATGCCAGGGGTGGCGAGCAGTACTTC.

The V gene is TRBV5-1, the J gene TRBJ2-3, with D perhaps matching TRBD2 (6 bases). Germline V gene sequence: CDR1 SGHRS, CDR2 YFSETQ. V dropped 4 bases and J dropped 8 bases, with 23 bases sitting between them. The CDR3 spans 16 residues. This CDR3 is CASSETGLSTRGTQYF. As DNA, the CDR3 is TGCGCCAGCAGCGAAACGGGACTCTCGACGAGGGGTACGCAGTATTTT.

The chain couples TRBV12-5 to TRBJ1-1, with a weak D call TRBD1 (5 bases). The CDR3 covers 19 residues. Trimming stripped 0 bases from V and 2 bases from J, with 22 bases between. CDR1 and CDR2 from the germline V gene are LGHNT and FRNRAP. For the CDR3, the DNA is TGTGCTAGTGGTTTGGTGACCAAATTTGGGGCACGTGGAAACACTGAAGCTTTCTTT. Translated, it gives CASGLVTKFGARGNTEAFF.

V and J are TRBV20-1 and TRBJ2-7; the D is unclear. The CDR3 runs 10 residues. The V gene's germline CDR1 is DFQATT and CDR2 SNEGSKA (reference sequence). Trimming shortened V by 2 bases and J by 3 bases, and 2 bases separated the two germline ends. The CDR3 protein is CSARYYEQYF. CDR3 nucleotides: TGCAGTGCTAGATACTACGAGCAGTACTTC.

The CDR3, as DNA: TGTGCCAGCACCCAGGGGGGACAGGGGGCCTTCGAGCAGTACTTC. Its translation: CASTQGGQGAFEQYF. V and J are TRBV7-6 and TRBJ2-7, with TRBD1 matching 12 bases. Per germline, CDR1 SGHVS and CDR2 FNYEAQ. The CDR3 runs to 15 residues. Trimming took 7 bases from V and 6 from J; bases not matched to a gene: 10. Looking up the rest from reference TRBV7-6 and TRBJ2-7 gives the full variable domain: GAGVSQSPRYKVTKRGQDVALRCDPISGHVSLYWYRQALGQGPEFLTYFNYEAQQDKSGLPNDRFSAERPEGSISTLTIQRTEQRDSAMYRCASTQGGQGAFEQYFGPGTRLTVT.

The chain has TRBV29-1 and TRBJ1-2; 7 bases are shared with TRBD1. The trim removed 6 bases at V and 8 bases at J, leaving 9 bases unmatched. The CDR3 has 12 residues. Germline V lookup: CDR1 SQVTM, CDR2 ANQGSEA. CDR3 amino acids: CSVPRDRSGYTF. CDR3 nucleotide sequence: TGCAGCGTGCCTAGGGACAGATCCGGCTACACCTTC.

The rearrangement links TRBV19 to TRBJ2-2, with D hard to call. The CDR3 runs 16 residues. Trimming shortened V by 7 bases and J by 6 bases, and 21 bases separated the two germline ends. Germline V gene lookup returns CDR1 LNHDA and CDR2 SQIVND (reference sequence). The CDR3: CASIHTTPTSAGELFF. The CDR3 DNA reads TGTGCCAGTATTCACACTACCCCCACCTCGGCCGGGGAGCTGTTTTTT.

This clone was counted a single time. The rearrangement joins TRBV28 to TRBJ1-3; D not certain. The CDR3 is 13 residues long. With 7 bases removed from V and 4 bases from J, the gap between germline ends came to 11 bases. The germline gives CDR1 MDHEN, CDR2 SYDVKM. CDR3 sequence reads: CASTGFSGNTIYF. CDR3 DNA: TGTGCCAGCACGGGGTTTAGCGGAAACACCATATATTTT.

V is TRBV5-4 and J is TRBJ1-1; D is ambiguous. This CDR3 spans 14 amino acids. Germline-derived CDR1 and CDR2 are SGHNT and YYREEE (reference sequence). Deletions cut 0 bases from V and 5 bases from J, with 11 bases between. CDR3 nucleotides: TGTGCCAGCAGCTTGGCCGGGGTAGGGACTGAAGCTTTCTTT. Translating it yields CASSLAGVGTEAFF.

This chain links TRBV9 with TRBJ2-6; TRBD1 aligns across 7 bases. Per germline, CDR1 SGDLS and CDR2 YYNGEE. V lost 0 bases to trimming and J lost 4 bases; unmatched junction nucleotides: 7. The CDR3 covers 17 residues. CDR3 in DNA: TGTGCCAGCAGCGTAGAGCCAGGGGGTAAGGGGGCCAACGTCCTGACTTTC. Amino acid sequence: CASSVEPGGKGANVLTF.

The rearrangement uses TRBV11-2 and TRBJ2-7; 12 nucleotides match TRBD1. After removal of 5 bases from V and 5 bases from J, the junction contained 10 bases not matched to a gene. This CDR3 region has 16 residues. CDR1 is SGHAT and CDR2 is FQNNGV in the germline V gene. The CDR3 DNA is TGTGCCAGCAGCCCCTGGTCTGGGACAGGGGGCCACGAGCAGTACTTC. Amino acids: CASSPWSGTGGHEQYF.

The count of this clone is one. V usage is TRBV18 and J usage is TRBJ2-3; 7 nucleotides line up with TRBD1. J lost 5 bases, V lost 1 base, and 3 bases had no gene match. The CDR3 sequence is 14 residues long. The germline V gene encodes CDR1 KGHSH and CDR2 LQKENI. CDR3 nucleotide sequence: TGTGCCAGCTCACCACACGACAGGGTAGATACGCAGTATTTT. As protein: CASSPHDRVDTQYF.

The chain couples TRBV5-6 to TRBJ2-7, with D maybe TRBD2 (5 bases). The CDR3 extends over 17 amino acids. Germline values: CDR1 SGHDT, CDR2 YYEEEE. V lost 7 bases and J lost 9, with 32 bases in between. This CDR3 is CASPPPCGLGSRFGQYF. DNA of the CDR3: TGTGCCAGCCCCCCCCCTTGCGGACTGGGGTCGAGGTTCGGGCAGTACTTC.

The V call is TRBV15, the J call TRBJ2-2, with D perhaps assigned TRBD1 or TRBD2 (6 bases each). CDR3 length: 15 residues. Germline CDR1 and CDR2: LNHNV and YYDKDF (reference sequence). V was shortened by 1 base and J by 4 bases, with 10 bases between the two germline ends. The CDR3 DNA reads TGTGCCACCAGCAGAGGAGGGGGGAGCACCGGGGAGCTGTTTTTT. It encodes CATSRGGGSTGELFF.

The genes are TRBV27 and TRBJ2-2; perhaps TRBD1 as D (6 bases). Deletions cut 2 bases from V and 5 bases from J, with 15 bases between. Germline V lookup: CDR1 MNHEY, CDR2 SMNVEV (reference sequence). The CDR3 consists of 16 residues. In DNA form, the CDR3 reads TGTGCCAGCAGTTTAGGCGTGGGGGCATGGACCGGGGAGCTGTTTTTT. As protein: CASSLGVGAWTGELFF.

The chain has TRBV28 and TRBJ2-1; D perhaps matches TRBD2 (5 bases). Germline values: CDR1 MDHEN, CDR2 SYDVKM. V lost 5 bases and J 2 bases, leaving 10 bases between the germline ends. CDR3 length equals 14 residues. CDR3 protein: CASSQTTPYNEQFF. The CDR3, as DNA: TGTGCCAGCAGTCAGACTACCCCCTACAATGAGCAGTTCTTC.